The 18 T cell receptor beta chains below come from one sample, sequenced in a study of blood T cell repertoires in COVID-19. Profiling relied on immunoSEQ multiplex PCR, and the TCRdb table lists in-frame clones only, not all of them. The sample shows about 100,000 clones, 81% of them seen only once. The specimen sequenced was peripheral blood. These receptors were obtained from a man aged 55 to 70 with acute or convalescent COVID-19.

CDR3 amino acids: CASSETSGEETQYF. Here the CDR3 DNA reads TGCGCCAGCAGTGAGACTAGCGGGGAAGAGACCCAGTACTTC. The chain is built from TRBV10-2 and TRBJ2-5; 10 bases agree with TRBD2. Germline trimming cut 2 bases from V and 3 bases from J; bases unmatched to any gene: 0. The germline V gene has CDR1 WSHSY and CDR2 SAAADI. This CDR3 has 14 residues.

This chain uses TRBV12-3 or TRBV12-4 with TRBJ2-7, with D unresolved. The CDR3 totals 12 residues. V lost 2 bases and J lost 5, with 7 bases in between. The CDR3 sequence is CASSLLGHEQYF. CDR3 sequence (DNA): TGTGCCAGCAGTTTATTGGGCCACGAGCAGTACTTC.

The gene calls are TRBV9 and TRBJ2-7, with 9 bases that match TRBD2. This CDR3 region has 16 residues. The germline CDR1 and CDR2 sequences are SGDLS and YYNGEE. Trimming at V came to 2 bases and at J to 3 bases, leaving 9 bases not matched to a gene. CDR3 protein: CASSVDRASGIYEQYF. The CDR3 DNA is TGTGCCAGCAGCGTCGACAGGGCTAGCGGGATCTACGAGCAGTACTTC.

This chain connects TRBV29-1 to TRBJ2-1; maybe TRBD1 (7 bases). The ends were cut back, 3 bases at V and 0 bases at J, with 15 bases in the middle. Germline V gene data show CDR1 as SQVTM and CDR2 as ANQGSEA. This CDR3 contains 16 residues. Here the CDR3 reads CSVDRQGGVSYNEQFF. The CDR3 bases are TGCAGCGTTGATCGGCAGGGGGGCGTCTCCTACAATGAGCAGTTCTTC.

This clone is a singleton in its sample. CDR3 loop: CASSHAGRGANYGYTF. The CDR3 DNA reads TGTGCCAGCAGCCATGCAGGGCGGGGAGCTAACTATGGCTACACCTTC. The rearrangement joins TRBV3-1 (or the pseudogene TRBV3-2) to TRBJ1-2, with D possibly TRBD1 on 5 matching bases. V lost 3 bases to trimming and J lost 0 bases, with 14 bases between them. Germline CDR1 is LGHDT and CDR2 is YNNKEL (reference sequence). This CDR3 is 16 amino acids long.

The J gene is TRBJ2-6, the V gene TRBV18; D possibly corresponds to TRBD1 (6 bases). The germline CDR1 and CDR2 sequences are KGHSH and LQKENI. The V end was cut by 3 bases, the J end by 2 bases, with 8 bases between. The CDR3 sequence is 15 residues long. The CDR3 DNA reads as TGTGCCAGCTCACCCGAGGGGGCTGGGGCCAACGTCCTGACTTTC. As protein: CASSPEGAGANVLTF.

The chain is built from TRBV4-1 and TRBJ2-1, with TRBD2 matching over 13 bases. Trimming cost V 3 bases and J 10 bases; bases outside gene matches: 12. Germline lookup yields CDR1 MGHRA and CDR2 YSYEKL. The CDR3 runs to 17 residues. CDR3 sequence reads: CASSQVPLAGGPREQFF. Here the CDR3 DNA reads TGCGCCAGCAGCCAGGTACCACTAGCGGGAGGGCCTCGGGAGCAGTTCTTC.

A word on this clone: Other nucleotide sequences from this sample produce the same CDR3. V gene TRBV7-2 combines with J gene TRBJ1-1; TRBD1 agrees at 10 bases. V lost 5 bases, J lost 3 bases, and 3 bases stayed unmatched. This CDR3 contains 14 residues. CDR1 SGHTA and CDR2 FQGNSA come from the germline V gene. CDR3 nucleotide sequence: TGTGCCAGCAGCCGGGACAGGGGTGACACTGAAGCTTTCTTT. This codes for CASSRDRGDTEAFF.

The V gene is TRBV10-1, the J gene TRBJ2-5; the D gene is possibly TRBD1 (5 bases). This CDR3 comprises 15 residues. Trimming left V 4 bases short and J 7 bases short, with 19 bases between. Germline V CDR1 and CDR2: WNHNN, SYGVQD (reference sequence). The CDR3 DNA reads TGCGCCAGCAGTGCCTATGGGCAGGGTAAAGTGACCCAGTACTTC. Its protein product is CASSAYGQGKVTQYF.

This chain uses TRBV19 with TRBJ2-1; 10 bases match TRBD1. This CDR3 has 16 residues. In germline, CDR1 is LNHDA, CDR2 SQIVND (reference sequence). V lost 3 bases, J lost 7 bases, and 9 bases stayed unmatched. The CDR3 DNA reads TGTGCCAGTAGTATCTCTGCGGACAGGGGGGGAAATGAGCAGTTCTTC. This gives the protein CASSISADRGGNEQFF.

This sequence joins TRBV3-1 (or the pseudogene TRBV3-2) and TRBJ2-7; 9 bases line up with TRBD1. The CDR3 extends over 15 amino acids. Trimming cost V 6 bases and J 4 bases; bases outside gene matches: 10. CDR1 and CDR2 (germline): LGHDT, YNNKEL (reference sequence). CDR3 amino acids: CASSHPGQGVYEQYF. The CDR3 bases are TGTGCCAGCAGTCATCCGGGACAGGGTGTATACGAGCAGTACTTC.

CDR3 sequence reads: CASSTDRGPQHF. In DNA, the CDR3 is TGTGCCAGCTCAACGGACAGGGGGCCCCAGCATTTT. The chain joins TRBV18 to TRBJ1-5, with 9 bases lining up with TRBD1. Trimming at V came to 5 bases and at J to 9 bases, leaving 2 bases not matched to a gene. CDR3 length equals 12 residues. Germline V gives CDR1 KGHSH, CDR2 LQKENI.

The genes are TRBV10-3 and TRBJ2-6; possible D gene TRBD2, 6 bases. Trimming removed 8 bases from V and 4 bases from J, with 15 bases in between. CDR1 is ENHRY, CDR2 SYGVKD, per germline. The CDR3 loop spans 15 amino acids. CDR3 in DNA: TGTGCCATCGACGACGGGGGTATGGGGGCCAACGTCCTGACTTTC. The encoded protein is CAIDDGGMGANVLTF.

This clone was seen only once. The rearrangement links TRBV7-3 to TRBJ2-3, with 7 bases that match TRBD2. After removal of 0 bases from V and 5 bases from J, the junction contained 5 bases not matched to a gene. CDR3 size: 15 residues. The germline CDR1 and CDR2 sequences are SGHTA and FQGTGA. CDR3 region: CASSLTSIAGDTQYF. The CDR3 DNA reads as TGTGCCAGCAGCTTAACGTCGATAGCGGGAGATACGCAGTATTTT.

This chain connects TRBV4-1 to TRBJ2-7; 8 nucleotides match TRBD1. Germline CDR1 reads MGHRA; CDR2 reads YSYEKL. This CDR3 region has 16 residues. With 4 bases clipped from V and 2 bases from J, the junction kept 10 bases outside the gene matches. The CDR3: CASSPTLTGGTYEQYF. CDR3 bases: TGCGCCAGCAGCCCCACCCTTACAGGGGGAACCTACGAGCAGTACTTC.

This chain uses TRBV18 with TRBJ1-2, with TRBD1 matching over 8 bases. Germline values: CDR1 KGHSH, CDR2 LQKENI. This CDR3 is built from 18 residues. V was pared by 3 bases and J by 5 bases, with 17 bases of the junction left unmatched. As DNA, the CDR3 is TGTGCCAGCTCACCCGGCCGAGGACAGGGTCTTAACTCTTATGGCTACACCTTC. As protein: CASSPGRGQGLNSYGYTF.

The rearrangement uses TRBV12-2 and TRBJ2-4; no DNA check was done on the table's D call, TRBD2. TRBV12-2 is classified as a pseudogene. The CDR3 sequence is 19 residues long. Written as DNA, the CDR3 is TGTGCAAGTCGCTTAGAGGAGGTCGGCAGCGAGTTCGCCAAAAACATTCAGTACTTC. Amino acid sequence: CASRLEEVGSEFAKNIQYF.

This clone turned up a few times. The chain combines TRBV28 with TRBJ2-5, with 9 nucleotides matching TRBD1. Germline trimming cut 5 bases from V and 3 bases from J; bases unmatched to any gene: 4. This CDR3 has 14 amino acids. Germline values: CDR1 MDHEN, CDR2 SYDVKM. The DNA for the CDR3 is TGTGCCAGCAGTCCCCGGACAGGGGAAGAGACCCAGTACTTC. It encodes CASSPRTGEETQYF.